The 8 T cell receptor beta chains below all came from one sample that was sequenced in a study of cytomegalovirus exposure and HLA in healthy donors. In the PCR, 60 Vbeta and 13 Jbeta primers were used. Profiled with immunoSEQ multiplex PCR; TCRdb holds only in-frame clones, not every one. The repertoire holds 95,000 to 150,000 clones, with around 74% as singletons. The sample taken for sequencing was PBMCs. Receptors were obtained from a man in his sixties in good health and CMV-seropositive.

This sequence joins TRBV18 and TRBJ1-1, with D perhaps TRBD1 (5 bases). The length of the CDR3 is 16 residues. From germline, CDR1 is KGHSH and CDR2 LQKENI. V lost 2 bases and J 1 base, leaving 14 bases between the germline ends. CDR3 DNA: TGTGCCAGCTCACCAGGGGTTTTCGGGGGGAACACTGAAGCTTTCTTT. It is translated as CASSPGVFGGNTEAFF.

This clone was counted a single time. CDR3 DNA: TGTGCCACCACTTACAGAGGGGGCACTGAAGCTTTCTTT. It is translated as CATTYRGGTEAFF. The chain links TRBV19 to TRBJ1-1; D is possibly TRBD1 (6 bases). With 10 bases removed from V and 4 bases from J, the gap between germline ends came to 16 bases. Germline V gene lookup returns CDR1 LNHDA and CDR2 SQIVND (reference sequence). CDR3 length: 13 residues.

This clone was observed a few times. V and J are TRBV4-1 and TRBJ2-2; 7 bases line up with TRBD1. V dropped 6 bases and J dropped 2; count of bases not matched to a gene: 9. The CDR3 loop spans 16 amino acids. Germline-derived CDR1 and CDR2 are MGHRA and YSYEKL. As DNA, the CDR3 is TGCGCCAGCAGGGAATCGACAGGGACCAACACCGGGGAGCTGTTTTTT. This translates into CASRESTGTNTGELFF.

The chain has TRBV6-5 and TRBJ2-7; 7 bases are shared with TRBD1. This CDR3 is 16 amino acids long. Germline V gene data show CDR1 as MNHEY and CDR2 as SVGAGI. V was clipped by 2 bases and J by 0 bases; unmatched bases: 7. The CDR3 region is CASSYRRGPPSYEQYF. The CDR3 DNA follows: TGTGCCAGCAGTTACAGAAGGGGGCCACCCTCCTACGAGCAGTACTTC.

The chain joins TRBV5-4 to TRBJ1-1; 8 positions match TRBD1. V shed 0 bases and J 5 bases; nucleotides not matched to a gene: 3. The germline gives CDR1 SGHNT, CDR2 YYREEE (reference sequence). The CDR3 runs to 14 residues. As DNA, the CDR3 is TGTGCCAGCAGCTTGGCGGACAGGGATACTGAAGCTTTCTTT. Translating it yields CASSLADRDTEAFF.

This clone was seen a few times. CDR3 coding DNA: TGTGCCAGCAGGCTGAGCTCTGGAAACACCATATATTTT. Translation gives CASRLSSGNTIYF. The chain is built from TRBV7-9 and TRBJ1-3; no definite D call. V lost 6 bases, J lost 0 bases, and 6 bases lay in between. Germline loops: CDR1 SEHNR, CDR2 FQNEAQ (reference sequence). This CDR3 region has 13 residues.

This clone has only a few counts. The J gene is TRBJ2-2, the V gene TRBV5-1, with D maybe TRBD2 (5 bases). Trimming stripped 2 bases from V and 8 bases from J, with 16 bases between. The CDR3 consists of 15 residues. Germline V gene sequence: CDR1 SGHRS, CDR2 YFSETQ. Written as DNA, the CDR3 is TGCGCCAGCAGCTTTACCGGGATCGGGAAGGGGGAGCTGTTTTTT. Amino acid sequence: CASSFTGIGKGELFF.

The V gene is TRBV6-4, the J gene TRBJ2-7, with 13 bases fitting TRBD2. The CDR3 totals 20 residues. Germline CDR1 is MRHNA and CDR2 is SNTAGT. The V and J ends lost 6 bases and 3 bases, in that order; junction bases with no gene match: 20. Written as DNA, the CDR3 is TGTGCCAGCAGGGGGACTAGCGGGAACCCCCCCGTTCCTGCTGGCTACGAGCAGTACTTC. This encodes CASRGTSGNPPVPAGYEQYF.